The present T cell receptor (beta chain) was sequenced within a study of T-cell memory formation after mild COVID-19. Study-wide findings and caveats: Cross-reactive memory appears to have joined, as suggested by some responding clones showing up in pre-infection memory.

This clonotype was detected ten times or more. Antigen specificity is unknown. The CDR3 sequence is 13 residues long. Germline V gene sequence: CDR1 SGHVS, CDR2 FNYEAQ. V lost 1 base and J 5 bases, leaving 6 bases between the germline ends. TCRdb independently ran MiXCR on the 5' RACE reads; one entry per CDR3 protein. The sample includes approximately 12,000 distinct CDR3 sequences, around 15% of them seen just once. The TCR comes from a man aged 18-30 years who had mild COVID-19 (a few samples of this study predate the infection). Cell type and time point are not known. Sequencing was performed on PBMCs or a T cell subset sorted from them (not recorded which). This chain connects TRBV7-6 to TRBJ1-5; D gene uncertain. For the CDR3, the DNA is TGTGCCAGCAGCTTAGTTCTCGATCAGCCCCAGCATTTT. It encodes CASSLVLDQPQHF. The whole variable domain, remainder taken from reference TRBV7-6 and TRBJ1-5, is GAGVSQSPRYKVTKRGQDVALRCDPISGHVSLYWYRQALGQGPEFLTYFNYEAQQDKSGLPNDRFSAERPEGSISTLTIQRTEQRDSAMYRCASSLVLDQPQHFGDGTRLSIL.